The 29 T cell receptor beta chains in this list originate from one sample, sequenced in a study of CD8 T cells in Susac syndrome. Reverse transcription used about 0.45 to 1 ug RNA and random hexamers. TCRdb reanalysed the immunoSEQ multiplex PCR reads using MiXCR and keeps one entry per CDR3 protein. The sample lists 150,000 to 200,000 distinct CDR3 sequences, 90% to 95% occurring once. The sample consisted of CD4+ T cells from PBMCs. Receptor source: a human donor with Susac syndrome.

The rearrangement links TRBV7-9 to TRBJ1-5, with D perhaps matching TRBD1 (6 bases). The CDR3 totals 16 residues. Trimming stripped 2 bases from V and 4 bases from J, with 15 bases between. Per germline, CDR1 SEHNR and CDR2 FQNEAQ (reference sequence). CDR3 DNA: TGTGCCAGCAGCTTACAGGGGAGCGGTAATAATCAGCCCCAGCATTTT. Protein sequence: CASSLQGSGNNQPQHF.

The genes are TRBV10-3 and TRBJ2-6, with 7 bases identical to TRBD1. The V segment lost 4 bases and the J segment 1 base; nucleotides outside the gene matches: 16. This CDR3 is built from 20 residues. Germline CDR1 and CDR2: ENHRY and SYGVKD. The CDR3: CAISAAIGTEDVSGANVLTF. The CDR3 DNA follows: TGTGCCATCAGTGCGGCCATTGGGACAGAGGACGTATCTGGGGCCAACGTCCTGACTTTC.

The chain combines TRBV7-9 with TRBJ2-2; D uncertain. Trimming stripped 8 bases from V and 1 base from J, with 23 bases between. This CDR3 is built from 18 residues. CDR1 and CDR2 from the germline V gene are SEHNR and FQNEAQ (reference sequence). CDR3 sequence: CASHTRPRGPLNTGELFF. The CDR3 nucleotides read TGTGCCAGCCACACCCGTCCCCGCGGCCCGCTGAACACCGGGGAGCTGTTTTTT.

The J gene is TRBJ1-2, the V gene TRBV6-2 or TRBV6-3; TRBD1 is a possible D gene (6 bases). Germline CDR1 reads MNHEY; CDR2 reads SVGEGT. This CDR3 has 14 amino acids. Trimming left V 1 base short and J 6 bases short, with 12 bases between. CDR3 bases: TGTGCCAGCAGTTACTTAACAGGGCGAGATGGCTACACCTTC. It yields the protein CASSYLTGRDGYTF.

V usage is TRBV7-3 and J usage is TRBJ2-7, with 11 bases matching TRBD2. Trimming took 5 bases from V and 3 from J; bases not matched to a gene: 3. This CDR3 contains 14 residues. Germline CDR1 reads SGHTA; CDR2 reads FQGTGA. CDR3 sequence (DNA): TGTGCCAGCAGCCCCGGGACTAGCGGCTACGAGCAGTACTTC. This encodes CASSPGTSGYEQYF.

The rearrangement uses TRBV6-2 or TRBV6-3 and TRBJ1-1, with a possible D match to TRBD1 (6 bases). V lost 2 bases and J 5 bases, leaving 9 bases between the germline ends. The CDR3 totals 13 residues. Per germline, CDR1 MNHEY and CDR2 SVGEGT. Here the CDR3 reads CASSYEGGTEAFF. The CDR3 DNA reads TGTGCCAGCAGTTACGAGGGGGGAACTGAAGCTTTCTTT.

CDR3 protein: CASTVNREWEKLFF. As DNA, the CDR3 is TGTGCCAGCACCGTCAATAGGGAGTGGGAAAAACTGTTTTTT. The J gene is TRBJ1-4, the V gene TRBV2; D call uncertain. Trimming took off 7 bases at V and 8 bases at J, with 17 bases between the two ends. Germline V lookup: CDR1 SNHLY, CDR2 FYNNEI. The CDR3 extends over 14 amino acids.

V usage is TRBV7-2 and J usage is TRBJ1-4; D not resolved. Germline lookup yields CDR1 SGHTA and CDR2 FQGNSA. This CDR3 has 15 residues. Trimming pared 0 bases from V and 7 bases from J, leaving 12 bases between. CDR3 DNA: TGTGCCAGCAGCTTAGCGCGAGGGTTTGGTGAAAAACTGTTTTTT. Its protein is CASSLARGFGEKLFF.

This clonotype appeared once. The chain joins TRBV7-9 to TRBJ2-5; the match to TRBD1 covers 8 bases. The CDR3 spans 15 residues. Germline V gives CDR1 SEHNR, CDR2 FQNEAQ (reference sequence). V lost 5 bases to trimming and J lost 1 base; unmatched junction nucleotides: 6. The DNA of the CDR3 is TGTGCCAGCAGCCCGGACAGGGAAATCCAAGAGACCCAGTACTTC. It is translated as CASSPDREIQETQYF.

This chain connects TRBV18 to TRBJ2-1; 14 bases line up with TRBD2. The CDR3 contains 17 residues. Trimming cost V 4 bases and J 2 bases; bases outside gene matches: 4. The germline CDR1 and CDR2 sequences are KGHSH and LQKENI. The CDR3 loop is CASSRGLAGAPYNEQFF. DNA for the CDR3: TGTGCCAGCTCACGGGGACTAGCGGGGGCCCCCTACAATGAGCAGTTCTTC.

The chain recombines TRBV20-1 with TRBJ2-2; D is unclear. Per germline, CDR1 DFQATT and CDR2 SNEGSKA (reference sequence). V was clipped by 5 bases and J by 1 base, with 11 bases between them. The CDR3 loop spans 14 amino acids. CDR3 sequence reads: CSAEAVGNTGELFF. Written as DNA, the CDR3 is TGCAGTGCTGAGGCAGTAGGGAACACCGGGGAGCTGTTTTTT.

A word on this clonotype: This likely comes from a read error, as the CDR3 has no conserved phenylalanine or tryptophan at its end. This rearrangement joins TRBV12-3 or TRBV12-4 to TRBJ2-7; D remains ambiguous. V was cut by 4 bases and J by 3 bases, with 7 bases left in between. The CDR3 contains 12 residues. The CDR3: CASSSPSYEQYL. CDR3 DNA sequence: TGTGCCAGCAGTTCTCCAAGCTACGAGCAGTACCTC.

This chain connects TRBV5-1 to TRBJ2-1; D call uncertain. The V end was cut by 0 bases, the J end by 1 base, with 8 bases between. The CDR3 contains 15 residues. Germline CDR1 reads SGHRS; CDR2 reads YFSETQ. CDR3 sequence reads: CASSLASVSYNEQFF. CDR3 nucleotide sequence: TGCGCCAGCAGCTTGGCTTCTGTATCCTACAATGAGCAGTTCTTC.

CDR3 sequence (DNA): TGTGCCACCAGCAGAGATCGGTTAGGAAATCAGCCCCAGCATTTT. Translation: CATSRDRLGNQPQHF. V and J are TRBV15 and TRBJ1-5; D gene unclear. There are 15 residues in the CDR3. V was trimmed by 0 bases and J by 4 bases, leaving 10 bases between them. The germline CDR1 and CDR2 sequences are LNHNV and YYDKDF (reference sequence). The complete variable domain, with remaining parts taken from reference TRBV15 and TRBJ1-5, reads DAMVIQNPRYQVTQFGKPVTLSCSQTLNHNVMYWYQQKSSQAPKLLFHYYDKDFNNEADTPDNFQSRRPNTSFCFLDIRSPGLGDTAMYLCATSRDRLGNQPQHFGDGTRLSIL.

The chain is built from TRBV9 and TRBJ2-1; 10 bases map to TRBD2. Germline V gene data show CDR1 as SGDLS and CDR2 as YYNGEE. Unmatched junction bases numbered 5, after V lost 0 bases and J lost 5 bases. CDR3 length equals 16 residues. DNA for the CDR3: TGTGCCAGCAGCGTAGGCCTAGCGGGAGTGGACAATGAGCAGTTCTTC. It codes for CASSVGLAGVDNEQFF.

V and J are TRBV25-1 and TRBJ1-1; TRBD1 aligns across 7 bases. CDR3 length: 15 amino acids. The V gene end was trimmed by 6 bases and the J gene end by 4 bases; junction bases not matched to a gene: 11. From germline, CDR1 is MGHDK and CDR2 SYGVNS. The CDR3 spells CASRHTIRGTTEAFF. In DNA form, the CDR3 reads TGTGCCAGCAGACATACAATCAGGGGGACCACTGAAGCTTTCTTT.

This sequence joins TRBV5-1 and TRBJ2-7, with D possibly matching TRBD2 (6 bases). The CDR3 covers 14 residues. V shed 0 bases and J shed 2 bases, with 9 bases lying between them. Germline assignment: CDR1 SGHRS and CDR2 YFSETQ. The CDR3 here is CASSLAGEAYEQYF. CDR3 DNA sequence: TGCGCCAGCAGCTTGGCGGGGGAAGCCTACGAGCAGTACTTC.

V usage is TRBV5-1 and J usage is TRBJ1-1; 11 bases line up with TRBD1. Germline V CDR1 and CDR2: SGHRS, YFSETQ. V shed 4 bases and J 4 bases; nucleotides not matched to a gene: 6. This CDR3 spans 15 amino acids. For the CDR3, the DNA is TGCGCCAGCAGCAACTCCGGGACAGGGGGCACTGAAGCTTTCTTT. Amino acids: CASSNSGTGGTEAFF.

This CDR3 is CASSLRRGSDEQYF. Here the CDR3 DNA reads TGTGCCAGCAGTTTAAGGAGGGGGTCGGACGAGCAGTACTTC. This chain links TRBV12-3 or TRBV12-4 with TRBJ2-7; the D call may be TRBD1 or TRBD2 (6 bases each). Deletions cut 2 bases from V and 5 bases from J, with 13 bases between. CDR3 length: 14 residues.

The chain combines TRBV5-1 with TRBJ2-1, with D tentatively TRBD1 or TRBD2 (6 bases each). Trimming shortened V by 1 base and J by 4 bases, and 18 bases separated the two germline ends. The CDR3 extends over 17 amino acids. The germline gives CDR1 SGHRS, CDR2 YFSETQ. The CDR3 coding sequence is TGCGCCAGCAGCTTGCCCCAGCTCGGGGGCAAATACAATGAGCAGTTCTTC. It translates to CASSLPQLGGKYNEQFF.

The V and J genes are TRBV2 and TRBJ1-4; a possible D gene is TRBD1 (6 bases). V lost 7 bases to trimming and J lost 8 bases, with 11 bases between them. Per the germline V gene, CDR1 is SNHLY and CDR2 is FYNNEI. The CDR3 runs 12 residues. Here the CDR3 reads CASKQGREKLFF. CDR3 nucleotide sequence: TGTGCCAGCAAACAGGGTCGGGAAAAACTGTTTTTT.

This clonotype was observed a single time. J is TRBJ2-5 and V is TRBV19; 7 bases map to TRBD1. The germline V gene encodes CDR1 LNHDA and CDR2 SQIVND (reference sequence). CDR3 size: 15 residues. V trimming: 6 bases; J trimming: 2 bases; junction bases outside the gene matches: 9. Here the CDR3 reads CASRLGTAKQETQYF. In DNA form, the CDR3 reads TGTGCCAGTAGGCTAGGGACAGCGAAACAAGAGACCCAGTACTTC. The variable domain in full, completed from reference TRBV19 and TRBJ2-5, reads DGGITQSPKYLFRKEGQNVTLSCEQNLNHDAMYWYRQDPGQGLRLIYYSQIVNDFQKGDIAEGYSVSREKKESFPLTVTSAQKNPTAFYLCASRLGTAKQETQYFGPGTRLLVL.

The V call is TRBV2, the J call TRBJ2-3; D perhaps matches TRBD2 (5 bases). CDR1 and CDR2 from the germline V gene are SNHLY and FYNNEI. Trimming stripped 3 bases from V and 7 bases from J, with 8 bases between. The CDR3 consists of 12 residues. CDR3 bases: TGTGCCAGCAGTGATCGGGGAAATACGCAGTATTTT. Translation: CASSDRGNTQYF.

This clonotype was picked up one time. V usage is TRBV19 and J usage is TRBJ1-1; 8 bases line up with TRBD1. The CDR3 has 14 amino acids. CDR1 and CDR2 (germline): LNHDA, SQIVND (reference sequence). V lost 8 bases, J lost 4 bases, and 9 bases stayed unmatched. In DNA form, the CDR3 reads TGTGCCAGTCAACGACAGGGGAGCGGCACTGAAGCTTTCTTT. Amino acid sequence: CASQRQGSGTEAFF.

This rearrangement joins TRBV29-1 to TRBJ2-3; 10 positions agree with TRBD2. Germline V CDR1 and CDR2: SQVTM, ANQGSEA. With 6 bases clipped from V and 0 bases from J, the junction kept 3 bases outside the gene matches. There are 14 residues in the CDR3. CDR3 residues: CSVGLATSTDTQYF. DNA of the CDR3: TGCAGCGTGGGACTAGCGACTAGCACAGATACGCAGTATTTT.

This clonotype has a single count. This rearrangement joins TRBV20-1 to TRBJ1-5; the D gene is possibly TRBD1 (5 bases). With 0 bases removed from V and 6 bases from J, the gap between germline ends came to 12 bases. The length of the CDR3 is 14 residues. Looked up from germline, CDR1 is DFQATT and CDR2 is SNEGSKA (reference sequence). CDR3 DNA sequence: TGCAGTGCTAGAGATTCGGGGCGAAGTCAGCCCCAGCATTTT. Its protein is CSARDSGRSQPQHF.

The chain joins TRBV2 to TRBJ2-6; D unclear. CDR1 SNHLY and CDR2 FYNNEI come from the germline V gene. V was shortened by 6 bases and J by 0 bases, with 6 bases between the two germline ends. CDR3 size: 14 residues. The CDR3 DNA is TGTGCCAGCAGGGAGTTCTCTGGGGCCAACGTCCTGACTTTC. It specifies CASREFSGANVLTF.

This clonotype was detected once. CDR3 in DNA: TGTGCCAGCAGCTTGGGTAGAGTAAACTATGGCTACACCTTC. As protein: CASSLGRVNYGYTF. This chain connects TRBV5-4 to TRBJ1-2; no firm D call. CDR3 length: 14 residues. Trimming shortened V by 0 bases and J by 2 bases, and 8 bases separated the two germline ends. Germline V gene data show CDR1 as SGHNT and CDR2 as YYREEE (reference sequence). Looking up the rest from reference TRBV5-4 and TRBJ1-2 gives the full variable domain: ETGVTQSPTHLIKTRGQQVTLRCSSQSGHNTVSWYQQALGQGPQFIFQYYREEENGRGNFPPRFSGLQFPNYSSELNVNALELDDSALYLCASSLGRVNYGYTFGSGTRLTVV.

This clonotype was recorded only once. J is TRBJ1-2 and V is TRBV5-6; D might be TRBD1 (5 bases). V shed 1 base and J shed 3 bases, with 10 bases lying between them. Per germline, CDR1 SGHDT and CDR2 YYEEEE. The CDR3 is made up of 14 amino acids. DNA of the CDR3: TGTGCCAGCAGCTTGCCTGGGACGGACTATGGCTACACCTTC. This sequence encodes CASSLPGTDYGYTF.